This paragraph reports one TCR beta chain. Its target is not known. The sample comes from a study of blood T cells in healthy people across ages. Each individual donor underwent a draw of about 11 milliliters of peripheral blood. Germline V gene lookup returns CDR1 KGHSH and CDR2 LQKENI. This CDR3 contains 12 residues. V lost 5 bases, J lost 2 bases, and 6 bases lay in between. Overall study findings and caveats: Greater diversity and more naive CD4+ cells were seen in long-lived donors than in aged donors.

Primers used in a second PCR of about 7 to 12 cycles were a sample-barcoded 5' primer and a J-beta primer mix. TCRdb redid the calling of the 5' RACE reads with MiXCR, one entry per CDR3 protein. Of 700,000 to 950,000 distinct CDR3 sequences in the sample, about 40% were seen once. This sequence originates from a woman aged 55-70 years in good health. The sample was blood. The chain joins TRBV18 to TRBJ2-5; D unclear. The chain's CDR3 is CASSTGQETQYF. CDR3 nucleotides: TGTGCCAGCTCAACTGGGCAAGAGACCCAGTACTTC.